This T cell receptor (beta chain) came from a study of shared clonotypes between healthy human individuals. To note about this clone: The antigen remains unidentified.

The data were produced by immunoSEQ multiplex PCR, yet TCRdb's version contains in-frame clones alone and is incomplete. This table has about 990,000 clones, 70% to 80% appearing once. V lost 1 base to trimming and J lost 3 bases, with 11 bases between them. From germline, CDR1 is SGHRS and CDR2 YFSETQ. This CDR3 has 14 residues. General observations from the study: Owing to a small donor count, the genetic and exposure-history diversity represented was limited. Tissues were not sampled, only blood, and their repertoires likely differ. Rarefaction revealed incomplete sorted-subset sequencing despite large depth.

The TCR originated in a man between 18 and 29 years old in good health. Some clones in this sample may be carry-over from other donors' samples. This chain links TRBV5-1 with TRBJ2-7; D is unclear. The sample consisted of memory CD4+ T cells from PBMCs. Regarding subset: CD45RA-negative fraction. CDR3 nucleotides: TGCGCCAGCAGCTTGTTAGGCAGTTACTACGAGCAGTACTTC. It translates to CASSLLGSYYEQYF.